One and the same sample provided the 19 T cell receptor beta chains below, sequenced in a study of chemoradiotherapy in HPV16-positive cancers. Repertoires were generated with immunoSEQ multiplex PCR, while TCRdb's copy carries only in-frame clones and drops some. The sample lists just over 15,000 clones, around 77% occurring once. Specimen collection occurred from a patient who underwent chemoradiotherapy. These receptors originate from a human donor with HPV-associated anogenital cancer.

This chain's CDR3 is CASSQGGTFTDTQYF. CDR3 DNA: TGCGCCAGCAGCCAAGGCGGGACTTTCACAGATACGCAGTATTTT. The chain combines TRBV4-3 with TRBJ2-3, with D possibly being TRBD2 (6 bases). The CDR3 contains 15 residues. CDR1 is LGHNA and CDR2 is YSLEER in the germline V gene. The V gene lost 1 base and the J gene lost 2 bases, with 10 bases spanning the gap.

This clone was counted a few times. The chain links TRBV15 to TRBJ2-2; 9 bases fit TRBD1. The CDR3 covers 16 residues. J lost 6 bases, V lost 4 bases, and 9 bases had no gene match. Germline CDR1 LNHNV, CDR2 YYDKDF (reference sequence). The CDR3 protein is CATSKGQGLEAGELFF. The CDR3 DNA sequence: TGTGCCACCAGCAAAGGACAGGGGTTGGAAGCCGGGGAGCTGTTTTTT.

The DNA of the CDR3 is TGTGCCAGCGGAGACGGGGGGCCCCCTGCTTCACCCCTCCACTTT. It specifies CASGDGGPPASPLHF. This sequence joins TRBV25-1 and TRBJ1-6; TRBD1 might be the D (6 bases). Germline CDR1 is MGHDK and CDR2 is SYGVNS. CDR3 length: 15 residues. V gave up 8 bases and J gave up 9 bases, with 20 bases separating them.

The chain is built from TRBV4-2 and TRBJ1-2, with a weak D call TRBD1 (6 bases). Trimming pared 4 bases from V and 8 bases from J, leaving 23 bases between. Germline CDR1 reads LGHNA; CDR2 reads YNFKEQ. The CDR3 contains 16 residues. This CDR3 reads CASSPRRGPQVVGYTF. The CDR3 DNA is TGTGCCAGCAGCCCCCGACGGGGGCCCCAGGTGGTCGGCTACACCTTC.

This sequence joins TRBV19 and TRBJ1-2; 7 nucleotides align to TRBD1. The length of the CDR3 is 15 residues. Germline assignment: CDR1 LNHDA and CDR2 SQIVND (reference sequence). Trimming at V came to 8 bases and at J to 2 bases, leaving 11 bases not matched to a gene. CDR3 region: CASRSPGQSNYGYTF. The DNA for the CDR3 is TGTGCCAGTCGATCTCCGGGACAGTCAAACTATGGCTACACCTTC.

The V and J genes are TRBV27 and TRBJ1-2; the D gene is possibly TRBD1 (6 bases). Deletions cut 0 bases from V and 7 bases from J, with 9 bases between. Germline assignment: CDR1 MNHEY and CDR2 SMNVEV (reference sequence). CDR3 length equals 13 residues. The CDR3: CASSLSGASGYTF. CDR3 sequence (DNA): TGTGCCAGCAGTTTATCGGGGGCTAGTGGCTACACCTTC.

The chain is built from TRBV9 and TRBJ1-2, with 7 nucleotides matching TRBD1. Per the germline V gene, CDR1 is SGDLS and CDR2 is YYNGEE. Unmatched junction bases numbered 14, after V lost 3 bases and J lost 0 bases. The CDR3 is made up of 18 amino acids. CDR3 region: CASSDPGGTEYANYGYTF. CDR3 nucleotides: TGTGCCAGCAGCGACCCGGGGGGGACAGAGTACGCTAACTATGGCTACACCTTC.

The rearrangement links TRBV13 to TRBJ2-5, with D uncertain. The CDR3 spans 15 residues. CDR1 is PRHDT and CDR2 is FYEKMQ in the germline V gene (reference sequence). V was shortened by 0 bases and J by 2 bases, with 10 bases between the two germline ends. Here the CDR3 reads CASSLGPDGQETQYF. Here the CDR3 DNA reads TGTGCCAGCAGCTTAGGGCCGGACGGACAAGAGACCCAGTACTTC.

J is TRBJ2-3 and V is TRBV28; TRBD2 matches 9 bases. Germline V gives CDR1 MDHEN, CDR2 SYDVKM. The ends lost 6 bases at V and 5 bases at J; junction bases unmatched: 9. The CDR3 sequence is 15 residues long. CDR3 sequence reads: CASRARGGAVDTQYF. The CDR3 region has the DNA TGTGCCAGCAGAGCCCGCGGGGGGGCCGTAGATACGCAGTATTTT. The full variable domain, completed using reference TRBV28 and TRBJ2-3, is DVKVTQSSRYLVKRTGEKVFLECVQDMDHENMFWYRQDPGLGLRLIYFSYDVKMKEKGDIPEGYSVSREKKERFSLILESASTNQTSMYLCASRARGGAVDTQYFGPGTRLTVL.

The V and J genes are TRBV14 and TRBJ2-2, with 9 nucleotides matching TRBD1. This CDR3 is built from 17 residues. CDR1 is SGHDN and CDR2 is FVKESK in the germline V gene. V trimming: 2 bases; J trimming: 3 bases; junction bases outside the gene matches: 7. CDR3 sequence: CASSQHAGQGDTGELFF. CDR3 nucleotides: TGTGCCAGCAGCCAACACGCGGGACAGGGAGACACCGGGGAGCTGTTTTTT.

The chain is built from TRBV4-3 and TRBJ2-1; 7 nucleotides agree with TRBD2. The CDR3 covers 15 residues. Germline lookup yields CDR1 LGHNA and CDR2 YSLEER. V shed 3 bases, J shed 2 bases, and the junction held 4 bases outside the gene matches. As DNA, the CDR3 is TGCGCCAGCAGCCAGTACGGGGGGACCTACAATGAGCAGTTCTTC. Translating gives CASSQYGGTYNEQFF.

The genes are TRBV2 and TRBJ1-5; 7 positions match TRBD1. This CDR3 has 13 residues. The ends lost 2 bases at V and 5 bases at J; junction bases unmatched: 0. Germline V lookup: CDR1 SNHLY, CDR2 FYNNEI. The CDR3 DNA reads TGTGCCAGCAGTGAAAGGGGGCATCAGCCCCAGCATTTT. Protein: CASSERGHQPQHF.

There are a few counts of this clone. V gene TRBV4-1 combines with J gene TRBJ2-7, with 7 bases that match TRBD1. V lost 5 bases, J lost 2 bases, and 3 bases stayed unmatched. The CDR3 runs 13 residues. Germline CDR1 is MGHRA and CDR2 is YSYEKL. CDR3 coding DNA: TGCGCCAGCAGCGCGACAGGGACCTACGAGCAGTACTTC. Translating gives CASSATGTYEQYF.

V usage is TRBV7-9 and J usage is TRBJ1-3, with unresolved D. V was pared by 5 bases and J by 6 bases, with 8 bases between. Per germline, CDR1 SEHNR and CDR2 FQNEAQ (reference sequence). CDR3 length: 12 residues. The CDR3 region has the DNA TGTGCCAGCAGCGAAGGAGTAAACACCATATATTTT. Translated, it gives CASSEGVNTIYF.

Worth noting for this clone: One end of the junction fails to match germline, which may point to a read error. The chain carries TRBV29-1 and TRBJ1-2; D unresolved. Germline V CDR1 and CDR2: SQVTM, ANQGSEA. There are 13 residues in the CDR3. The CDR3 DNA reads as TGCAGCGTTGAAGCCTTTTCCGACTACGGCTACACCTTC. Its translation: CSVEAFSDYGYTF.

V is TRBV29-1 and J is TRBJ1-2; 7 bases map to TRBD1. CDR1 and CDR2 from the germline V gene are SQVTM and ANQGSEA. This CDR3 contains 12 residues. With 0 bases clipped from V and 8 bases from J, the junction kept 3 bases outside the gene matches. The CDR3 DNA reads TGCAGCGTTGAAGATCGCAGGGGGGGCTACACCTTC. This gives the protein CSVEDRRGGYTF. The full variable domain, with the rest looked up from reference TRBV29-1 and TRBJ1-2, is SAVISQKPSRDICQRGTSLTIQCQVDSQVTMMFWYRQQPGQSLTLIATANQGSEATYESGFVIDKFPISRPNLTFSTLTVSNMSPEDSSIYLCSVEDRRGGYTFGSGTRLTVV.

The chain joins TRBV5-1 to TRBJ2-7; 9 positions agree with TRBD1. The CDR3 totals 16 residues. CDR1 is SGHRS, CDR2 YFSETQ, per germline. Trimming removed 4 bases from V and 7 bases from J; junction bases left unmatched: 15. The CDR3 loop is CASSPSNRDREREQYF. Written as DNA, the CDR3 is TGCGCCAGCAGCCCCAGTAATCGGGACAGGGAGAGGGAGCAGTACTTC.

This clone was observed a few times. The CDR3 DNA reads TGTGCCAGCAGGCGGGACAGCTACGAGCAGTACTTC. Translation: CASRRDSYEQYF. This chain links TRBV11-3 with TRBJ2-7, with D perhaps TRBD1 (7 bases). V was clipped by 6 bases and J by 3 bases, with 9 bases between them. This CDR3 spans 12 amino acids. Per the germline V gene, CDR1 is SGHNT and CDR2 is YENEEA.

This clone has just a few counts. The chain combines TRBV14 with TRBJ2-2; a possible D gene is TRBD1 (5 bases). V was pared by 1 base and J by 3 bases, with 6 bases between. Germline-derived CDR1 and CDR2 are SGHDN and FVKESK. This CDR3 is 14 amino acids long. As DNA, the CDR3 is TGTGCCAGCAGCCAAGTCAGGGACACCGGGGAGCTGTTTTTT. Translation gives CASSQVRDTGELFF.